Shown below are 8 T cell receptor beta chains from a single sample sequenced in a study of T cells in localized non-small cell lung cancer. TCRdb's copy holds only in-frame clones and misses some; the assay was immunoSEQ multiplex PCR. The repertoire includes about 24,000 clones, approximately 84% of them detected once, and about 29% sits in the top ten. The sequences come from peripheral blood, collected before any cancer treatment. All receptors derive from a male donor aged 60 or over with stage I squamous cell lung carcinoma.

The rearrangement links TRBV19 to TRBJ1-2; 8 nucleotides agree with TRBD1. The germline CDR1 and CDR2 sequences are LNHDA and SQIVND (reference sequence). The CDR3 is made up of 13 amino acids. Trimming took 5 bases from V and 4 from J; bases not matched to a gene: 3. For the CDR3, the DNA is TGTGCCAGTAGTGACAGGGGACTCTATGGCTACACCTTC. Amino acids: CASSDRGLYGYTF.

This chain links TRBV5-4 with TRBJ2-1, with a weak D call TRBD2 (5 bases). CDR3 size: 16 residues. The germline CDR1 and CDR2 sequences are SGHNT and YYREEE (reference sequence). Trimming pared 0 bases from V and 7 bases from J, leaving 17 bases between. DNA for the CDR3: TGTGCCAGCAGCTTGGCCTCAGAGGGAGTGGCAAATGAGCAGTTCTTC. It codes for CASSLASEGVANEQFF.

The chain has TRBV7-2 and TRBJ1-1; 7 nucleotides align to TRBD1. V lost 3 bases to trimming and J lost 0 bases; unmatched junction nucleotides: 4. The germline gives CDR1 SGHTA, CDR2 FQGNSA. The CDR3 totals 15 residues. CDR3 sequence reads: CASSFRQGLNTEAFF. The CDR3 bases are TGTGCCAGCAGCTTTCGACAGGGACTGAACACTGAAGCTTTCTTT.

The chain employs TRBV4-2 and TRBJ2-3, with 9 bases that match TRBD2. The V and J ends lost 5 bases and 6 bases, in that order; junction bases with no gene match: 9. There are 15 residues in the CDR3. Germline CDR1 is LGHNA and CDR2 is YNFKEQ. The CDR3 DNA is TGTGCCAGCAGCTTCCTAGCGGGGAGAAGGGATACGCAGTATTTT. It specifies CASSFLAGRRDTQYF.

The V call is TRBV7-9, the J call TRBJ2-7, with TRBD2 identical over 12 bases. J lost 6 bases, V lost 5 bases, and 8 bases had no gene match. The CDR3 loop spans 15 amino acids. The germline gives CDR1 SEHNR, CDR2 FQNEAQ (reference sequence). The CDR3 nucleotides read TGTGCCAGCAGCCTTCCGGGACTAGCGGGCGCCGAGCAGTACTTC. It is translated as CASSLPGLAGAEQYF.

The chain couples TRBV2 to TRBJ2-2; maybe TRBD2 (8 bases). The CDR3 extends over 15 amino acids. The V gene's germline CDR1 is SNHLY and CDR2 FYNNEI. The V end lost 6 bases, the J end lost 7 bases, and 18 bases lay between the germline ends. CDR3 nucleotide sequence: TGTGCCAGCAGCCCCGGGAGGGGGCTGGGCGGGGAGCTGTTTTTT. Translation gives CASSPGRGLGGELFF.

This chain joins TRBV18 and TRBJ2-1, with 7 bases aligning to TRBD2. From germline, CDR1 is KGHSH and CDR2 LQKENI. The V segment lost 3 bases and the J segment 2 bases; nucleotides outside the gene matches: 1. The CDR3 length is 14 residues. The CDR3 here is CASSPGGAYNEQFF. CDR3 DNA: TGTGCCAGCTCACCGGGAGGGGCCTACAATGAGCAGTTCTTC.

In this sample, this clone turned up a few times. The chain employs TRBV5-1 and TRBJ2-7; D remains unclear. V was trimmed by 3 bases and J by 0 bases, leaving 4 bases between them. Germline lookup yields CDR1 SGHRS and CDR2 YFSETQ. The CDR3 totals 12 residues. CDR3 DNA: TGCGCCAGCAGCTGGAGCTCCTACGAGCAGTACTTC. As protein: CASSWSSYEQYF.